This TCR beta chain was found in a study of CD8+CD57+ T cells in acquired aplastic anemia. Looking at the study overall: DNA from sorted CD4+ and CD8+ cells averaged around 3.5 ug. General observations from the study: The same twenty-nine CD8+ CDR3 sequences occurred in patients and in controls.

The template for TCR beta VDJ and CDR3 sequence profiling was genomic DNA. Each CDR3 protein gets one entry after TCRdb re-called the reads with MiXCR. The sample lists about 220,000 distinct CDR3 sequences; roughly 35% were seen once. As regards this clonotype: Its antigen is not identified.

J lost 7 bases, V lost 2 bases, and 5 bases had no gene match. The length of the CDR3 is 13 residues. CDR1 and CDR2 (germline): SGHTA, FQGTGA. The chain recombines TRBV7-3 with TRBJ2-7, with 7 bases fitting TRBD1. Sequencing was carried out using sorted CD4+, CD8+, or CD8+CD57+ T cells (not recorded which) from PBMCs. This clonotype originated in a human donor in good health, serving as a control. The CDR3 is CASSLRQGGEQYF. The CDR3 DNA sequence: TGTGCCAGCAGCTTACGACAGGGCGGTGAGCAGTACTTC.